This record concerns one T cell receptor (beta chain) sequence. TCRdb itself ran the 5' RACE reads through MiXCR, one entry per CDR3 protein. This repertoire shows about 140,000 distinct CDR3 sequences, roughly 14% found once; its top ten account for about 14%. The sample is drawn from a study of T-cell memory formation after mild COVID-19. Germline values: CDR1 SEHNR, CDR2 FQNEAQ (reference sequence). With 6 bases removed from V and 4 bases from J, the gap between germline ends came to 9 bases. The CDR3 sequence is 12 residues long. The receptor was derived from an adult woman who had mild COVID-19 (a few samples of this study predate the infection). Cell type and time point are not known. This chain connects TRBV7-9 to TRBJ1-2; D is unresolved. The specimen was PBMCs or a T cell subset sorted from them (not recorded which). CDR3 DNA sequence: TGTGCCAGCAGTTTACAGCCCTATGGCTACACCTTC. Its translation is CASSLQPYGYTF.